These 2 T cell receptor beta chains share one sample of origin, sequenced in a study of cytomegalovirus exposure and HLA in healthy donors. The PCR contained 60 Vbeta and 13 Jbeta primers. The repertoire was sequenced with immunoSEQ multiplex PCR; TCRdb's copy has only in-frame clones and lacks some. Altogether approximately 170,000 clones are present, about 80% being singletons, with the ten largest covering roughly 2.1%. Input material: PBMCs. The receptors shown here come from a woman younger than 45 in good health and CMV-seropositive.

The chain recombines TRBV15 with TRBJ1-1, with D perhaps TRBD1 (5 bases). The CDR3 loop spans 14 amino acids. Trimming left V 1 base short and J 6 bases short, with 12 bases between. Germline V gene sequence: CDR1 LNHNV, CDR2 YYDKDF (reference sequence). Here the CDR3 reads CATSRGGKGPEAFF. CDR3 DNA sequence: TGTGCCACCAGCAGAGGGGGCAAGGGGCCTGAAGCTTTCTTT.

The chain employs TRBV5-6 and TRBJ1-1; D may be TRBD1 (6 bases). Germline CDR1 is SGHDT and CDR2 is YYEEEE. The CDR3 has 13 residues. V lost 0 bases to trimming and J lost 10 bases, with 13 bases between them. DNA of the CDR3: TGTGCCAGCAGCTTGGACAGGGCGGGAGGAGCTTTCTTT. This codes for CASSLDRAGGAFF.